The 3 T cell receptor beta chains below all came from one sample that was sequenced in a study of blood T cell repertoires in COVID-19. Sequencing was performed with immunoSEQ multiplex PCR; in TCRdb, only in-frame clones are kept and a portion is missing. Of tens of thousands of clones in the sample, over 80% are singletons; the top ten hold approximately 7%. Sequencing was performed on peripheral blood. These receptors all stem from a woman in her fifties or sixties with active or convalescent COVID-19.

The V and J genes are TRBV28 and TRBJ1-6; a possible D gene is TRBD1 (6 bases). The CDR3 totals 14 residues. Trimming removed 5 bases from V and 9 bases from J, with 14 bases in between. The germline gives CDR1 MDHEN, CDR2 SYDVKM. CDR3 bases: TGTGCCAGCAGTCCCGGACAGATCGCTTCACCCCTCCACTTT. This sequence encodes CASSPGQIASPLHF.

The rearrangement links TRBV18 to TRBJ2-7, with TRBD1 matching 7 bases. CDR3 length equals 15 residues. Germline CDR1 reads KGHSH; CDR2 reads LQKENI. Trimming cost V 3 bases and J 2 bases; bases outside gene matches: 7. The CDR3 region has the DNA TGTGCCAGCTCACCGCGTCAGGACAGGCCCTACGAGCAGTACTTC. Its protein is CASSPRQDRPYEQYF.

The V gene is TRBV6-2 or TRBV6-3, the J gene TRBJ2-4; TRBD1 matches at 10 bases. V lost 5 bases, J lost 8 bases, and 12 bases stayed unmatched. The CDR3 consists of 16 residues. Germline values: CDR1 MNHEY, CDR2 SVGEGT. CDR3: CASSRPPGTGEDIQYF. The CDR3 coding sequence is TGTGCCAGCAGTCGTCCCCCCGGGACAGGGGAGGACATTCAGTACTTC.